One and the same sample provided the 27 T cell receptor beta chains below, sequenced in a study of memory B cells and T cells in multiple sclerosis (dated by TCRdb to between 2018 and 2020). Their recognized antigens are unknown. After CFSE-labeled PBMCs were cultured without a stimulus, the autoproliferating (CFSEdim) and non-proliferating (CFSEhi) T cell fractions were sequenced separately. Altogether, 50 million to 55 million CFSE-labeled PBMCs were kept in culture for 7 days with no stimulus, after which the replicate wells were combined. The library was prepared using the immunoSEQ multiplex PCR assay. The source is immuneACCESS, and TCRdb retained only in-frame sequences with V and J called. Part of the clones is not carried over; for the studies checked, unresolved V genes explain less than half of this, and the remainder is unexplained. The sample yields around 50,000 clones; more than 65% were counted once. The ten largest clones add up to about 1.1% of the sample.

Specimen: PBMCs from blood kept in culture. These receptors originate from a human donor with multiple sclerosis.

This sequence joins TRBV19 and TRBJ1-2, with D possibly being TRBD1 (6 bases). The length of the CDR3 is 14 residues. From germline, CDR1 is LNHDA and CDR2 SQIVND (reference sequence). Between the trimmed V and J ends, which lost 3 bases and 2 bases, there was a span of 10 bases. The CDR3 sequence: CASSISQGNYGYTF. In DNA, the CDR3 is TGTGCCAGTAGTATTTCCCAGGGGAACTATGGCTACACCTTC.

CDR3 amino acids: CAWRNRGRNYGYTF. The DNA of the CDR3 is TGTGCCTGGCGTAACAGGGGAAGGAACTATGGCTACACCTTC. The chain is built from TRBV30 and TRBJ1-2; 7 nucleotides line up with TRBD1. Germline V gene data show CDR1 as GTSNPN and CDR2 as SVGIG (reference sequence). V lost 5 bases and J lost 2; bases outside the gene matches: 8. The CDR3 has 14 amino acids. Full variable domain (remainder filled in from reference TRBV30 and TRBJ1-2): SQTIHQWPATLVQPVGSPLSLECTVEGTSNPNLYWYRQAAGRGLQLLFYSVGIGQISSEVPQNLSASRPQDRQFILSSKKLLLSDSGFYLCAWRNRGRNYGYTFGSGTRLTVV.

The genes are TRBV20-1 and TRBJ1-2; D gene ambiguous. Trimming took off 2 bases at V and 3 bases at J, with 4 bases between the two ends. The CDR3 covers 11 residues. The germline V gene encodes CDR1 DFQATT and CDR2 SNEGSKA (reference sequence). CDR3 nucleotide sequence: TGCAGTGCTAGATCGTACTATGGCTACACCTTC. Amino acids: CSARSYYGYTF.

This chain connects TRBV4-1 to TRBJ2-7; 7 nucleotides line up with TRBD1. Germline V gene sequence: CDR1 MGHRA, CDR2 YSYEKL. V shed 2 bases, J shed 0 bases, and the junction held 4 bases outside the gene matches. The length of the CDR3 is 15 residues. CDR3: CASSQTGTASYEQYF. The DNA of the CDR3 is TGCGCCAGCAGCCAAACCGGGACAGCCTCCTACGAGCAGTACTTC.

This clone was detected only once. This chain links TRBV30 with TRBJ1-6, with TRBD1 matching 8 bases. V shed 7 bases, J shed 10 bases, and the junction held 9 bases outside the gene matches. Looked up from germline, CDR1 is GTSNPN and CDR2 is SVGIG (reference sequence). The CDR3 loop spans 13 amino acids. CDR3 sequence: CALRQGRGSPLHF. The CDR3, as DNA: TGTGCCTTAAGACAGGGGAGAGGATCACCCCTCCACTTT.

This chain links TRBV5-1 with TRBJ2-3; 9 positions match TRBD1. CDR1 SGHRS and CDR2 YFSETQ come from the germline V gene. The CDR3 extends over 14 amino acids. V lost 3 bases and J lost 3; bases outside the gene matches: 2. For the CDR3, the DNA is TGCGCCAGCAGCTCCGGACAGGGGACAGATACGCAGTATTTT. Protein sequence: CASSSGQGTDTQYF.

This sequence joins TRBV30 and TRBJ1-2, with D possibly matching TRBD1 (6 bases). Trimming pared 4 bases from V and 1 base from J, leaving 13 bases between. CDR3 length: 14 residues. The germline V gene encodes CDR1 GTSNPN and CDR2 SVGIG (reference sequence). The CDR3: CAWKWGRINYGYTF. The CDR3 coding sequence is TGTGCCTGGAAATGGGGGCGAATTAACTATGGCTACACCTTC.

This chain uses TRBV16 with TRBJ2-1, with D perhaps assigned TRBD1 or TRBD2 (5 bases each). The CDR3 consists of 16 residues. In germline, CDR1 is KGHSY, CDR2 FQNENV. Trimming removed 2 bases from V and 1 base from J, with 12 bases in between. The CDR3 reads CASSQLQGESYNEQFF. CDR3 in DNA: TGTGCCAGCAGCCAACTCCAGGGAGAATCCTACAATGAGCAGTTCTTC.

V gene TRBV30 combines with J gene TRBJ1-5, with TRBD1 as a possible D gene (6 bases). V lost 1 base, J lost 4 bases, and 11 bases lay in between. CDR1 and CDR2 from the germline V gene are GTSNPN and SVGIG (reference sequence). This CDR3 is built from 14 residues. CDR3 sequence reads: CAWSGGGGNQPQHF. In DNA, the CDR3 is TGTGCCTGGAGTGGGGGAGGGGGAAATCAGCCCCAGCATTTT.

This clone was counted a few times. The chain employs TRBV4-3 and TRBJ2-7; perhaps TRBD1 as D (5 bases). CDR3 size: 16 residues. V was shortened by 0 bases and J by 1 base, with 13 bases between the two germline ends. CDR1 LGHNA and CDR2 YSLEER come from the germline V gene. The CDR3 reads CASSQDLPGSSYEQYF. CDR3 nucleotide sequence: TGCGCCAGCAGCCAAGATTTGCCAGGGTCATCCTACGAGCAGTACTTC.

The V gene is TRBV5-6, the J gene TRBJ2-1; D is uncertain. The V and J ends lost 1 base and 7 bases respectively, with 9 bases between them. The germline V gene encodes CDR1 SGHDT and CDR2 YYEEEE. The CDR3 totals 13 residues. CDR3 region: CASSLSQLNEQFF. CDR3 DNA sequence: TGTGCCAGCAGCTTGAGTCAGCTAAATGAGCAGTTCTTC.

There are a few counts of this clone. CDR3 region: CASSLGPTANSPLHF. The DNA of the CDR3 is TGTGCCAGCAGCTTAGGTCCTACGGCAAATTCACCCCTCCACTTT. The genes are TRBV7-2 and TRBJ1-6; D not certain. This CDR3 spans 15 amino acids. The germline CDR1 and CDR2 sequences are SGHTA and FQGNSA. The ends were cut back, 1 base at V and 7 bases at J, with 11 bases in the middle.

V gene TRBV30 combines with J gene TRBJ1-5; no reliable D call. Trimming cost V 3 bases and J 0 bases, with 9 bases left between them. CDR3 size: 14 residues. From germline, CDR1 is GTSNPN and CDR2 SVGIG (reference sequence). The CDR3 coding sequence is TGTGCCTGGAGGCGCCTTAATAGCAATCAGCCCCAGCATTTT. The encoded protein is CAWRRLNSNQPQHF.

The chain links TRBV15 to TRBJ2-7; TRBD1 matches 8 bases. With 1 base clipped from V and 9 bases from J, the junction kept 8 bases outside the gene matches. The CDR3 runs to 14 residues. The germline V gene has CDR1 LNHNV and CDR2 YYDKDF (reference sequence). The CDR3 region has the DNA TGTGCCACCAGCAGAGCAGGGACAGGACGCGGGCAGTACTTC. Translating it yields CATSRAGTGRGQYF.

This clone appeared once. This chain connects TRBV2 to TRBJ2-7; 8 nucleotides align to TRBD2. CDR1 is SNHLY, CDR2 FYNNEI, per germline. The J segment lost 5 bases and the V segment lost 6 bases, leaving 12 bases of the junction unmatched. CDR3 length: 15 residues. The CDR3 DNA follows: TGTGCCAGCAGGATTAGGACTAGCTGGGATCACGAGCAGTACTTC. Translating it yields CASRIRTSWDHEQYF.

The CDR3 coding sequence is TGTGCCAGCAGCACTAACCTAGCGGGGGGCACAGATACGCAGTATTTT. This gives the protein CASSTNLAGGTDTQYF. The chain combines TRBV7-2 with TRBJ2-3; the match to TRBD2 covers 10 bases. This CDR3 has 16 residues. V lost 5 bases to trimming and J lost 1 base; unmatched junction nucleotides: 6. Germline loops: CDR1 SGHTA, CDR2 FQGNSA.

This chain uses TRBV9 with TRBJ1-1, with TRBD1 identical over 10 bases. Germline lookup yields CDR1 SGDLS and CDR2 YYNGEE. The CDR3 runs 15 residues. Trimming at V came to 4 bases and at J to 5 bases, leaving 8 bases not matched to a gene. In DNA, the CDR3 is TGTGCCAGCAGCTTCCGACAGGGGGCGAATACTGAAGCTTTCTTT. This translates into CASSFRQGANTEAFF.

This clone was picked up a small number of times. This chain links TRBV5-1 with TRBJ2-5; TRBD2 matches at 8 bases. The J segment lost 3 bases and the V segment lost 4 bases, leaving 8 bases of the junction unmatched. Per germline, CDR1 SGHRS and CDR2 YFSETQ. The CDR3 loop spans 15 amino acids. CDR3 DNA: TGCGCCAGCAGCCCGGGAGGGGGACATGAAGAGACCCAGTACTTC. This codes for CASSPGGGHEETQYF.

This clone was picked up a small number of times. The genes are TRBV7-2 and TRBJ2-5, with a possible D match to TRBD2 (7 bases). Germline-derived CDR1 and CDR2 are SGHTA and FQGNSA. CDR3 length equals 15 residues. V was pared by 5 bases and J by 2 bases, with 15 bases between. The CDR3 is CASSPQGTNQETQYF. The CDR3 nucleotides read TGTGCCAGCAGCCCTCAGGGGACTAATCAAGAGACCCAGTACTTC. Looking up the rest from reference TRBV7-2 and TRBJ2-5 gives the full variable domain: GAGVSQSPSNKVTEKGKDVELRCDPISGHTALYWYRQSLGQGLEFLIYFQGNSAPDKSGLPSDRFSAERTGGSVSTLTIQRTQQEDSAVYLCASSPQGTNQETQYFGPGTRLLVL.

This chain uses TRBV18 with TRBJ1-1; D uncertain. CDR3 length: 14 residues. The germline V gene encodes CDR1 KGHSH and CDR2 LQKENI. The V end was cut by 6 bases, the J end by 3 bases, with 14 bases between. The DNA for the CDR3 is TGTGCCAGCTCCCCTAACGGGGATGACACTGAAGCTTTCTTT. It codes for CASSPNGDDTEAFF.

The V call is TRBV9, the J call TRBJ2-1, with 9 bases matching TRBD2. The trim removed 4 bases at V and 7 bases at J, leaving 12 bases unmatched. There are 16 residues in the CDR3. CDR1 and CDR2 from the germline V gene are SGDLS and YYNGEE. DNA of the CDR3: TGTGCCAGCAGCCCCCGGGTAGCGGGGGTGTTGAATGAGCAGTTCTTC. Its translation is CASSPRVAGVLNEQFF.

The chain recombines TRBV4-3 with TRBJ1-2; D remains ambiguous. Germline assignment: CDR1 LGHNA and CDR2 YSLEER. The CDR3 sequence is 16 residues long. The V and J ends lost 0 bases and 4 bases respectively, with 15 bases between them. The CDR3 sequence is CASSQDPGFPVYGYTF. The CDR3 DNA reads TGCGCCAGCAGCCAAGATCCGGGATTTCCCGTCTATGGCTACACCTTC.

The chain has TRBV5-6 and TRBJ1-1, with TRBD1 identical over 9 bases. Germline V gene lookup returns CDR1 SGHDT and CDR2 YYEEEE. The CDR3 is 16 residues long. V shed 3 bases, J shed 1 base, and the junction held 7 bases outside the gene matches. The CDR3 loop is CASSSGTGLQNTEAFF. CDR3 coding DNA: TGTGCCAGCAGCTCCGGGACAGGGCTTCAGAACACTGAAGCTTTCTTT.

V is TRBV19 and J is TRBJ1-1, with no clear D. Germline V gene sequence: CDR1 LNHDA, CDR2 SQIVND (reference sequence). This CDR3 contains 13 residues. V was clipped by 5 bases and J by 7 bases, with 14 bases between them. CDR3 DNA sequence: TGTGCCAGTAGTCCCTACGAGGGTAGTGAAGCTTTCTTT. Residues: CASSPYEGSEAFF.

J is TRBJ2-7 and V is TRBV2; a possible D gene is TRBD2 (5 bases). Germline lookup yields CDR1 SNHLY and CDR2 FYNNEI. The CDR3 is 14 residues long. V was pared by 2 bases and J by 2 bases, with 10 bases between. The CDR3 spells CASSERGVTYEQYF. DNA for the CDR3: TGTGCCAGCAGTGAACGGGGTGTTACCTACGAGCAGTACTTC.

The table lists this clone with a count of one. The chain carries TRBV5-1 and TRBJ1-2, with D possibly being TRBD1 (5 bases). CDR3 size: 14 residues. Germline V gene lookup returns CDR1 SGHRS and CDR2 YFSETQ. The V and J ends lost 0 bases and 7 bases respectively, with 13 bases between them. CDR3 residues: CASSLAAREGGYTF. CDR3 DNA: TGCGCCAGCAGCTTGGCGGCCAGGGAGGGTGGCTACACCTTC.

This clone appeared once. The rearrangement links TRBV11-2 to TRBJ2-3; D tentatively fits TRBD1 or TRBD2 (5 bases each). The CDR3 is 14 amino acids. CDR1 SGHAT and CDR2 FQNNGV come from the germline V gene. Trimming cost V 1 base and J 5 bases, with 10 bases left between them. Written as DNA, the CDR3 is TGTGCCAGCAGCTTAGGAGGGGTTGAAGATACGCAGTATTTT. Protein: CASSLGGVEDTQYF.